A single sample is the source of the 14 T cell receptor beta chains below, sequenced in a study of blood T cells in healthy people across ages. A second roughly 6 to 12 cycle PCR used barcoded and J-beta primers. In TCRdb, the 5' RACE reads were re-called with MiXCR into one record per CDR3 protein. The data contain fewer than 1.5 million distinct CDR3 sequences, around 39% of them singletons. The sample taken for sequencing was blood. The receptors originated from a woman aged 18-29 years in good health.

The sample holds one count of this clonotype. The chain has TRBV7-2 and TRBJ2-2; the D is unclear. Trimming left V 8 bases short and J 5 bases short, with 9 bases between. The CDR3 consists of 12 residues. The germline gives CDR1 SGHTA, CDR2 FQGNSA. The CDR3 bases are TGTGCCAGCGGAGTGAGGACCGGGGAGCTGTTTTTT. It encodes CASGVRTGELFF.

The genes are TRBV25-1 and TRBJ2-1; 10 bases match TRBD2. J was trimmed by 10 bases and V by 2 bases; bases with no gene match: 11. From germline, CDR1 is MGHDK and CDR2 SYGVNS. The CDR3 loop spans 16 amino acids. CDR3: CASSEEGLAKVGEQFF. CDR3 in DNA: TGTGCCAGCAGTGAAGAGGGACTAGCGAAGGTGGGGGAGCAGTTCTTC. Filled out from reference TRBV25-1 and TRBJ2-1, the complete variable domain reads EADIYQTPRYLVIGTGKKITLECSQTMGHDKMYWYQQDPGMELHLIHYSYGVNSTEKGDLSSESTVSRIRTEHFPLTLESARPSHTSQYLCASSEEGLAKVGEQFFGPGTRLTVL.

This clonotype turned up a few times. The CDR3 region has the DNA TGTGCCAGCAGCTATAACCCTGAAGCTTTCTTT. Translated: CASSYNPEAFF. The genes are TRBV7-9 and TRBJ1-1, with D hard to call. Germline-derived CDR1 and CDR2 are SEHNR and FQNEAQ (reference sequence). The CDR3 is made up of 11 amino acids. Trimming took off 4 bases at V and 6 bases at J, with 6 bases between the two ends.

This clonotype was found once. This sequence joins TRBV19 and TRBJ2-6; D uncertain. Germline loops: CDR1 LNHDA, CDR2 SQIVND (reference sequence). V lost 11 bases and J 0 bases, leaving 14 bases between the germline ends. The CDR3 spans 15 residues. The CDR3 is CAGRLYFSGANVLTF. The CDR3 nucleotides are TGTGCCGGCCGCCTCTACTTCTCTGGGGCCAACGTCCTGACTTTC.

The table lists this clonotype with a few counts. The V call is TRBV7-2, the J call TRBJ2-1; TRBD2 matches at 14 bases. J gave up 3 bases and V 5 bases, and 6 bases lay outside the gene matches. The CDR3 runs to 17 residues. Germline V gene data show CDR1 as SGHTA and CDR2 as FQGNSA. The CDR3 here is CASSETSGGGGYNEQFF. The CDR3 region has the DNA TGTGCCAGCAGCGAGACTAGCGGGGGGGGTGGCTACAATGAGCAGTTCTTC.

As regards this clonotype: A much larger clone sits a single nucleotide away, making a read error possible. The V call is TRBV28, the J call TRBJ2-7, with D perhaps matching TRBD1 (6 bases). V gave up 10 bases and J gave up 2 bases, with 21 bases separating them. Per germline, CDR1 MDHEN and CDR2 SYDVKM. The CDR3 is 15 amino acids. CDR3 in amino acids: CATLYDRTLTYEQYF. The CDR3 DNA reads TGTGCCACCCTTTACGACAGGACCCTCACCTACGAGCAGTACTTC.

This clonotype was counted only a few times. This chain connects TRBV12-3 or TRBV12-4 to TRBJ2-7, with D perhaps TRBD1 (6 bases). Trimming took 3 bases from V and 0 from J, leaving 15 bases between them. This CDR3 region has 16 residues. The CDR3 DNA is TGTGCCAGCAGTTTTGACGGCCAGGGGAACTCCTACGAGCAGTACTTC. Residues: CASSFDGQGNSYEQYF.

The genes are TRBV20-1 and TRBJ2-7; 7 bases match TRBD2. The CDR3 spans 15 residues. The germline CDR1 and CDR2 sequences are DFQATT and SNEGSKA (reference sequence). V lost 0 bases, J lost 3 bases, and 8 bases stayed unmatched. The chain's CDR3 is CSARDVLASSYEQYF. As DNA, the CDR3 is TGCAGTGCTAGAGATGTACTAGCGTCAAGCTACGAGCAGTACTTC.

This clonotype appeared a few times. The chain joins TRBV5-1 to TRBJ1-1, with D maybe TRBD1 (6 bases). The germline CDR1 and CDR2 sequences are SGHRS and YFSETQ. Trimming took off 4 bases at V and 7 bases at J, with 14 bases between the two ends. The CDR3 has 13 amino acids. CDR3 DNA sequence: TGCGCCAGCAGCGACTCGGGACAATATGAAGCTTTCTTT. Protein: CASSDSGQYEAFF.

This clonotype came up a few times. The chain uses TRBV9 and TRBJ1-1; maybe TRBD1 (5 bases). The germline V gene has CDR1 SGDLS and CDR2 YYNGEE. V lost 0 bases to trimming and J lost 10 bases, with 13 bases between them. The length of the CDR3 is 13 residues. CDR3 DNA sequence: TGTGCCAGCAGCGTAGAAAGGGACTTCCCAGCTTTCTTT. Translated: CASSVERDFPAFF. Full variable domain (remainder filled in from reference TRBV9 and TRBJ1-1): DSGVTQTPKHLITATGQRVTLRCSPRSGDLSVYWYQQSLDQGLQFLIQYYNGEERAKGNILERFSAQQFPDLHSELNLSSLELGDSALYFCASSVERDFPAFFGQGTRLTVV.

The chain uses TRBV7-9 and TRBJ1-2; D is perhaps TRBD1 (6 bases). The germline CDR1 and CDR2 sequences are SEHNR and FQNEAQ (reference sequence). The CDR3 has 17 amino acids. Trimming left V 1 base short and J 4 bases short, with 19 bases between. This CDR3 reads CASSLGGSGRGPYGYTF. The CDR3, as DNA: TGTGCCAGCAGCTTAGGCGGAAGTGGGCGGGGGCCCTATGGCTACACCTTC.

This clonotype occurred a few times. The J gene is TRBJ1-4, the V gene TRBV29-1, with a weak D call TRBD1 (5 bases). V lost 4 bases to trimming and J lost 5 bases, with 8 bases between them. CDR1 SQVTM and CDR2 ANQGSEA come from the germline V gene. The CDR3 totals 12 residues. The chain's CDR3 is CSVGDRNEKLFF. In nucleotides, the CDR3 is TGCAGCGTTGGAGACAGAAATGAAAAACTGTTTTTT.

This clonotype was counted a few times. The V and J genes are TRBV27 and TRBJ2-1, with a weak D call TRBD1 (6 bases). The V gene's germline CDR1 is MNHEY and CDR2 SMNVEV (reference sequence). Trimming removed 0 bases at V and 8 bases at J, with 11 bases between. The CDR3 sequence is 14 residues long. The CDR3 sequence: CASSLSTGFDEQFF. CDR3 nucleotides: TGTGCCAGCAGTTTATCAACAGGGTTCGATGAGCAGTTCTTC.

This clonotype was seen a few times. This sequence joins TRBV6-5 and TRBJ1-1, with 7 positions matching TRBD1. Germline loops: CDR1 MNHEY, CDR2 SVGAGI. Losses at the gene ends were 2 bases for V and 0 bases for J; bases not matched to a gene: 3. The CDR3 loop spans 15 amino acids. The CDR3 sequence is CASSYGDSMNTEAFF. In DNA form, the CDR3 reads TGTGCCAGCAGTTACGGGGACAGCATGAACACTGAAGCTTTCTTT.